The 7 T cell receptor beta chains presented below share a single source sample, sequenced in a study of T cells in Graves' hyperthyroidism and ophthalmopathy. RNA transcripts gave rise to amplified TCR beta CDR3 regions. The TCR CDR3 was amplified in a first-round RT-PCR using the HTBI primer set. TCRdb analysed the multiplex PCR reads with MiXCR anew, one entry per CDR3 protein. Altogether fewer than 450,000 distinct CDR3 sequences are present, approximately 16% being singletons, with the ten largest covering 15% to 20%. What was sequenced was blood. These receptors were collected from a woman aged 60-70 years with Graves' ophthalmopathy.

This chain joins TRBV27 and TRBJ1-2; D gene ambiguous. The CDR3 length is 13 residues. V lost 2 bases to trimming and J lost 6 bases, with 10 bases between them. CDR1 is MNHEY, CDR2 SMNVEV, per germline (reference sequence). CDR3 DNA: TGTGCCAGCAGTTTACAGGCTTCCGATGGCTACACCTTC. Translation gives CASSLQASDGYTF.

This clonotype showed up many times. The V and J genes are TRBV5-1 and TRBJ2-7; maybe TRBD2 (6 bases). The germline V gene encodes CDR1 SGHRS and CDR2 YFSETQ. This CDR3 comprises 15 residues. Trimming took off 2 bases at V and 7 bases at J, with 19 bases between the two ends. The CDR3 loop reads CASSFALGGRAEQYF. The CDR3 DNA reads TGCGCCAGCAGCTTCGCCTTAGGAGGGCGGGCAGAGCAGTACTTC.

This clonotype has ten or more counts. The V gene is TRBV6-1, the J gene TRBJ1-1; possibly TRBD1 for D (5 bases). The CDR3 length is 13 residues. V dropped 7 bases and J dropped 3 bases, with 12 bases sitting between them. CDR1 MNHNS and CDR2 SASEGT come from the germline V gene. Written as DNA, the CDR3 is TGTGCCAGCATATCCGGGGGAGACACTGAAGCTTTCTTT. It is translated as CASISGGDTEAFF.

This clonotype was found many times. The chain has TRBV20-1 and TRBJ2-5; 10 bases are shared with TRBD2. The CDR3 totals 15 residues. Germline V lookup: CDR1 DFQATT, CDR2 SNEGSKA (reference sequence). V lost 6 bases, J lost 2 bases, and 9 bases stayed unmatched. Here the CDR3 DNA reads TGCAGTGCCCAAGGACTAGCGGAGCGACAAGAGACCCAGTACTTC. Residues: CSAQGLAERQETQYF.

The chain couples TRBV2 to TRBJ2-2; D not certain. V lost 6 bases and J lost 0, with 14 bases in between. CDR3 size: 16 residues. Germline V gene sequence: CDR1 SNHLY, CDR2 FYNNEI. CDR3 region: CASSDPGPPNTGELFF. The CDR3 DNA sequence: TGTGCCAGCAGCGATCCCGGGCCCCCGAACACCGGGGAGCTGTTTTTT. Full variable domain (rest looked up from reference TRBV2 and TRBJ2-2): EPEVTQTPSHQVTQMGQEVILRCVPISNHLYFYWYRQILGQKVEFLVSFYNNEISEKSEIFDDQFSVERPDGSNFTLKIRSTKLEDSAMYFCASSDPGPPNTGELFFGEGSRLTVL.

Ten or more counts support this clonotype. The gene calls are TRBV25-1 and TRBJ2-5, with D maybe TRBD2 (5 bases). CDR3 length equals 18 residues. Germline lookup yields CDR1 MGHDK and CDR2 SYGVNS. Trimming pared 3 bases from V and 2 bases from J, leaving 22 bases between. The CDR3 here is CASSDRGGRGRRQETQYF. CDR3 nucleotides: TGTGCCAGCAGTGACCGAGGTGGAAGAGGGAGAAGGCAAGAGACCCAGTACTTC.

This clonotype was found a few times. The J gene is TRBJ2-2, the V gene TRBV29-1; a possible D gene is TRBD2 (7 bases). Germline V gene lookup returns CDR1 SQVTM and CDR2 ANQGSEA. The V gene lost 4 bases and the J gene lost 5 bases, with 17 bases spanning the gap. The CDR3 is 15 residues long. This chain's CDR3 is CSVVGGGGLTGELFF. Written as DNA, the CDR3 is TGCAGCGTTGTGGGGGGAGGGGGGTTGACCGGGGAGCTGTTTTTT.